The text below deals with one T cell receptor (beta chain). Its antigen is undetermined. Other DNA sequences in the same sample also yield this CDR3. The sample is drawn from a study of OX40 agonist ivuxolimab in advanced cancers. General study results and limits: CD8+ T cells (on average) carried more expanded clones than CD4+ T cells. In the 0.1 to 3.0 mg/kg range, CD4+ and CD8+ blood T cells had expanded clonally by week 6. A proportion of nonresponders additionally exhibited low normalized T-cell clonal expansion.

This table comes from immunoSEQ multiplex PCR, and its TCRdb copy is limited to in-frame clones, with some not included. The table shows around 21,000 clones, with about 80% occurring only once. The length of the CDR3 is 12 residues. Trimming left V 1 base short and J 6 bases short, with 7 bases between. Germline V lookup: CDR1 MNHNS, CDR2 SASEGT. Sequenced here: CD4+ or CD8+ T cells sorted from blood, sampled in a trial of the OX40 agonist ivuxolimab. This chain uses TRBV6-1 with TRBJ2-7; unclear D gene. The clonotype originates from an adult with an advanced solid tumor such as melanoma, head and neck, liver or kidney cancer. CDR3 nucleotides: TGTGCCAGCAGTGAAGTTTCAGTCGAGCAGTACTTC. Its translation is CASSEVSVEQYF.